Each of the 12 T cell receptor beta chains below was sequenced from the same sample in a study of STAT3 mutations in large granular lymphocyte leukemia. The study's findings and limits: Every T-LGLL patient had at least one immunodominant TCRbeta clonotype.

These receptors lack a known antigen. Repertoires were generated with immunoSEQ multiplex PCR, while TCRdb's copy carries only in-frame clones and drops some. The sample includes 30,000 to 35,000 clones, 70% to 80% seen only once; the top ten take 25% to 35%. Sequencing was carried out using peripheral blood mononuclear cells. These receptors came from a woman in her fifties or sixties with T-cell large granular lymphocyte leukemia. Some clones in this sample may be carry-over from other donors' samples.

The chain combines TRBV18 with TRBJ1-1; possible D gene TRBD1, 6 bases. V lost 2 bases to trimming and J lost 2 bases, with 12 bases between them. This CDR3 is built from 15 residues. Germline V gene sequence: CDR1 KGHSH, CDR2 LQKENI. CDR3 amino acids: CASSPEGGTNTEAFF. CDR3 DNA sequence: TGTGCCAGCTCACCAGAGGGGGGCACAAACACTGAAGCTTTCTTT. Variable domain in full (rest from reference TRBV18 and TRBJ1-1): NAGVMQNPRHLVRRRGQEARLRCSPMKGHSHVYWYRQLPEEGLKFMVYLQKENIIDESGMPKERFSAEFPKEGPSILRIQQVVRGDSAAYFCASSPEGGTNTEAFFGQGTRLTVV.

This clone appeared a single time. CDR3 sequence (DNA): TGTGCCACCAGCAGAGATCGGGCAGGGGGGGAGCAGTACTTC. This encodes CATSRDRAGGEQYF. This chain joins TRBV15 and TRBJ2-7; possible D gene TRBD1, 7 bases. CDR3 size: 14 residues. Germline V lookup: CDR1 LNHNV, CDR2 YYDKDF (reference sequence). V gave up 0 bases and J gave up 7 bases, with 13 bases separating them. The variable domain in full, completed from reference TRBV15 and TRBJ2-7, reads DAMVIQNPRYQVTQFGKPVTLSCSQTLNHNVMYWYQQKSSQAPKLLFHYYDKDFNNEADTPDNFQSRRPNTSFCFLDIRSPGLGDTAMYLCATSRDRAGGEQYFGPGTRLTVT.

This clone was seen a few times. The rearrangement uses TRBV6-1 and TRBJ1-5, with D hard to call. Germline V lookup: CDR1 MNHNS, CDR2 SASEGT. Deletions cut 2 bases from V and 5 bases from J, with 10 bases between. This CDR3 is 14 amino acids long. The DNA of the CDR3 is TGTGCCAGCAGTGAAATTGGGTGGGATCAGCCCCAGCATTTT. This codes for CASSEIGWDQPQHF.

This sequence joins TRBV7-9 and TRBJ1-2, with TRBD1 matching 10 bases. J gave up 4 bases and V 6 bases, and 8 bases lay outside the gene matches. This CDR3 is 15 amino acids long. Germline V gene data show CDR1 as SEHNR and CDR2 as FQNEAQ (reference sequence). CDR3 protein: CASRQGQGRSYGYTF. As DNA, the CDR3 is TGTGCCAGCAGACAGGGACAGGGGCGAAGCTATGGCTACACCTTC.

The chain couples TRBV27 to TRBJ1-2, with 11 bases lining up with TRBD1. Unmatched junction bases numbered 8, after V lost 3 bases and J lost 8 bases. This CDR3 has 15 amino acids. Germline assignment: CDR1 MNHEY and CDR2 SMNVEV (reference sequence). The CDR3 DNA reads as TGTGCCAGCAGTTTGGAAGGACAGGGGGCGCGAGGCTACACCTTC. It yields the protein CASSLEGQGARGYTF.

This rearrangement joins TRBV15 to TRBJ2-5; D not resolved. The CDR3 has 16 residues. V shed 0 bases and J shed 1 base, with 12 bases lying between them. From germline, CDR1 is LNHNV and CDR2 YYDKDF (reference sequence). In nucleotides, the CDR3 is TGTGCCACCAGCAGAGATTTTCGGCAGTTCCAAGAGACCCAGTACTTC. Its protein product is CATSRDFRQFQETQYF.

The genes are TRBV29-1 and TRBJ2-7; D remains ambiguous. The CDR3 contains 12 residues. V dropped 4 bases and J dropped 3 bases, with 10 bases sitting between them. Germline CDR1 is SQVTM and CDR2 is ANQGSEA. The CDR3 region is CSVVTSGYEQYF. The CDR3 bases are TGCAGCGTTGTTACCTCAGGCTACGAGCAGTACTTC.

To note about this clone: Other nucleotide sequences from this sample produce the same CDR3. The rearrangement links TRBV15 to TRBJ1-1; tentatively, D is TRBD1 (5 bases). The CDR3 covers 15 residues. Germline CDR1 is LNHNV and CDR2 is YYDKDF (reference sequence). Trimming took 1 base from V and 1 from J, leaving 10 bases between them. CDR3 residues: CATSRAPGTNTEAFF. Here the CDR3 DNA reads TGTGCCACCAGCAGAGCACCCGGGACGAACACTGAAGCTTTCTTT.

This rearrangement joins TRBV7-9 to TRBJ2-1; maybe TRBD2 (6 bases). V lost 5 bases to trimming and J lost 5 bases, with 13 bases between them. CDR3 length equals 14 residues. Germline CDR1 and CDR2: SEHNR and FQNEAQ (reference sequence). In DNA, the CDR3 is TGTGCCAGCAGCCCTAGAGGGACTCACAATGAGCAGTTCTTC. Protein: CASSPRGTHNEQFF.

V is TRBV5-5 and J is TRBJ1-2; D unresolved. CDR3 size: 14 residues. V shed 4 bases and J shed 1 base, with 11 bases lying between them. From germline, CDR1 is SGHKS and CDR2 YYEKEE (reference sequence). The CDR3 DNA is TGTGCCAGCAGCAAACGGACCTTTAACTATGGCTACACCTTC. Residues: CASSKRTFNYGYTF.

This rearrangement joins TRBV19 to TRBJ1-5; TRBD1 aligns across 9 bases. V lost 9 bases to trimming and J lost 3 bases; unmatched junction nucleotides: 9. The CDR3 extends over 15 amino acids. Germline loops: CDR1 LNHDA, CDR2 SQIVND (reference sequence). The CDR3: CASLRQGGTNQPQHF. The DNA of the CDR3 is TGTGCCAGCCTGAGACAGGGGGGTACCAATCAGCCCCAGCATTTT.

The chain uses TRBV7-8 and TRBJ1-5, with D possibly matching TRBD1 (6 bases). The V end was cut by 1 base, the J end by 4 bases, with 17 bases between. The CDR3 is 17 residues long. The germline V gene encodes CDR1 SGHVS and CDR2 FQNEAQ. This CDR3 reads CASSLVNLGGGNQPQHF. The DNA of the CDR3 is TGTGCCAGCAGCTTAGTAAACCTGGGAGGGGGAAATCAGCCCCAGCATTTT.